This record concerns one TCR beta chain sequence. The sample is drawn from a study of cytomegalovirus exposure and HLA in healthy donors. CDR3 length: 15 residues. CDR1 is SGHRS and CDR2 is YFSETQ in the germline V gene. The V end was cut by 2 bases, the J end by 4 bases, with 13 bases between. Researchers ran the PCR with 60 Vbeta and 13 Jbeta primers. Method: immunoSEQ multiplex PCR; TCRdb's copy keeps in-frame clones and lacks some. This sample has some 180,000 clones; approximately 78% occur once, and the top ten carry 12% to 15%. This TCR came from a woman between 25 and 40 years old in good health and CMV-seropositive. The chain carries TRBV5-1 and TRBJ2-1; D may be TRBD1 (5 bases). Sequencing was carried out using PBMCs. The CDR3 spells CASSFPGPPYNEQFF. The DNA of the CDR3 is TGCGCCAGCAGCTTCCCAGGGCCCCCTTACAATGAGCAGTTCTTC.